This T cell receptor beta chain was captured in a study of cytomegalovirus exposure and HLA in healthy donors. At the level of the study: Out of about 179 million T cells, an earlier analysis found about 120 million unique TCR beta sequences in total. Points from the study as a whole: A previous analysis found most TCR beta V segments productive roughly 87% or roughly 30% of the time. Follow-up analysis later connected one missense variant in DCLRE1C with trimming of TCR beta V- and J-genes.

Germline CDR1 reads SGDLS; CDR2 reads YYNGEE. V was clipped by 0 bases and J by 4 bases, with 13 bases between them. The length of the CDR3 is 15 residues. About this clone: The antigen is undetermined.

It was with 60 Vbeta and 13 Jbeta primers that the PCR ran. Measured with immunoSEQ multiplex PCR; TCRdb has only the in-frame clones, and not every one. The repertoire includes more than 80,000 clones, around 69% of them detected once, and around 20% sits in the top ten. The sequence was collected from a woman aged 55-75 years in good health and CMV-seropositive. The chain is built from TRBV9 and TRBJ1-2; D gene unclear. What was sequenced was PBMCs. The CDR3 DNA reads TGTGCCAGCAGCGTAGCTCCTGGGGAGGCCTATGGCTACACCTTC. Its translation is CASSVAPGEAYGYTF.